The 25 T cell receptor beta chains listed next were all sequenced from one sample in a study of T-cell memory formation after mild COVID-19. TCRdb reanalysed the 5' RACE reads using MiXCR and keeps one entry per CDR3 protein. The data contain approximately 450,000 distinct CDR3 sequences, over 15% of them seen just once; the ten biggest clones take up about 12%. Material: PBMCs or a T cell subset sorted from them (not recorded which). These receptors were obtained from an adult woman who had mild COVID-19 (a few samples of this study predate the infection). Cell type and time point are not known.

This clonotype was seen ten or more times. The V gene is TRBV24-1, the J gene TRBJ2-3; no reliable D call. The CDR3 length is 15 residues. V was pared by 7 bases and J by 4 bases, with 17 bases between. Germline CDR1 KGHDR, CDR2 SFDVKD. CDR3 amino acids: CATSPWGSSADTQYF. In DNA, the CDR3 is TGTGCCACCAGCCCGTGGGGAAGCAGCGCAGATACGCAGTATTTT.

This clonotype was recorded a few times. V is TRBV15 and J is TRBJ1-1; D not resolved. The CDR3 runs to 16 residues. Germline lookup yields CDR1 LNHNV and CDR2 YYDKDF (reference sequence). The germline V and J ends were trimmed by 1 base and 5 bases, with 17 bases remaining between them. This CDR3 is CATSRVVKGRLTEAFF. In DNA, the CDR3 is TGTGCCACCAGCAGAGTAGTGAAGGGCCGCTTAACTGAAGCTTTCTTT.

The V gene is TRBV7-9, the J gene TRBJ2-7; no definite D call. The CDR3 is made up of 14 amino acids. V dropped 3 bases and J dropped 7 bases, with 16 bases sitting between them. CDR1 and CDR2 (germline): SEHNR, FQNEAQ (reference sequence). The CDR3 loop is CASSLLWGTSEQYF. CDR3 nucleotide sequence: TGTGCCAGCAGCTTGTTGTGGGGTACGTCGGAGCAGTACTTC.

This clonotype was seen a few times. The V call is TRBV20-1, the J call TRBJ2-1, with 10 bases identical to TRBD2. In germline, CDR1 is DFQATT, CDR2 SNEGSKA (reference sequence). CDR3 size: 14 residues. V lost 3 bases and J lost 8; bases outside the gene matches: 7. Here the CDR3 reads CSARHSGGADEQFF. As DNA, the CDR3 is TGCAGTGCTAGGCACAGCGGGGGGGCCGATGAGCAGTTCTTC.

The chain couples TRBV9 to TRBJ2-3, with 16 bases lining up with TRBD2. V lost 3 bases, J lost 1 base, and 8 bases stayed unmatched. Germline assignment: CDR1 SGDLS and CDR2 YYNGEE. The CDR3 spans 19 residues. The chain's CDR3 is CASSEGLAGGRGRTDTQYF. CDR3 bases: TGTGCCAGCAGCGAGGGACTAGCGGGGGGGCGAGGACGCACAGATACGCAGTATTTT.

This clonotype showed up many times. V usage is TRBV7-2 and J usage is TRBJ2-1, with a tentative D call TRBD2 (7 bases). V lost 0 bases and J 8 bases, leaving 14 bases between the germline ends. The CDR3 covers 15 residues. The germline V gene encodes CDR1 SGHTA and CDR2 FQGNSA. The CDR3 here is CASSLAGGRVDEQFF. The CDR3 nucleotides are TGTGCCAGCAGCTTAGCGGGGGGGCGGGTCGATGAGCAGTTCTTC.

This clonotype was seen only a few times. The chain links TRBV5-1 to TRBJ1-1, with TRBD1 matching over 7 bases. The V gene end was trimmed by 0 bases and the J gene end by 3 bases; junction bases not matched to a gene: 2. This CDR3 comprises 14 residues. The V gene's germline CDR1 is SGHRS and CDR2 YFSETQ. CDR3 sequence reads: CASSLGDRDTEAFF. In DNA form, the CDR3 reads TGCGCCAGCAGCTTGGGTGACAGGGACACTGAAGCTTTCTTT.

The V and J genes are TRBV20-1 and TRBJ2-2, with TRBD2 matching over 8 bases. The CDR3 length is 15 residues. CDR1 and CDR2 from the germline V gene are DFQATT and SNEGSKA (reference sequence). V shed 0 bases, J shed 5 bases, and the junction held 5 bases outside the gene matches. The CDR3 here is CSARDFGGRTGELFF. Here the CDR3 DNA reads TGCAGTGCTAGAGATTTCGGCGGGAGGACCGGGGAGCTGTTTTTT.

This sequence joins TRBV6-6 and TRBJ2-5, with D perhaps TRBD2 (7 bases). Germline loops: CDR1 MNHNY, CDR2 SVGAGI (reference sequence). The CDR3 runs to 15 residues. Deletions cut 7 bases from V and 5 bases from J, with 20 bases between. DNA of the CDR3: TGTGCCAGCACTCAGCTCCCTAGGGGGGGGGAGACCCAGTACTTC. Its protein is CASTQLPRGGETQYF.

This clonotype was seen at least ten times. V and J are TRBV9 and TRBJ2-5; D may match TRBD1 or TRBD2 (6 bases each). The germline V gene encodes CDR1 SGDLS and CDR2 YYNGEE. This CDR3 has 17 residues. V shed 2 bases and J shed 1 base, with 18 bases lying between them. Here the CDR3 reads CASSVGVGGSSQETQYF. The CDR3 coding sequence is TGTGCCAGCAGCGTGGGAGTGGGGGGCTCAAGCCAAGAGACCCAGTACTTC.

Points on this clonotype: Given a much more abundant clone one base away, this may be a read error. V usage is TRBV7-2 and J usage is TRBJ2-7; a possible D gene is TRBD1 (6 bases). The V and J ends lost 5 bases and 2 bases respectively, with 10 bases between them. CDR3 length: 13 amino acids. Germline V gene data show CDR1 as SGHTA and CDR2 as FQGNSA. The CDR3 region has the DNA TGTGCCAGCAGCAAACAGGGACCCTACGAGCAGTACTTC. As protein: CASSKQGPYEQYF.

This clonotype has more than one count but fewer than ten. The chain is built from TRBV12-3 or TRBV12-4 and TRBJ1-2; TRBD1 is a possible D gene (5 bases). Deletions cut 5 bases from V and 3 bases from J, with 13 bases between. The CDR3 consists of 14 residues. CDR3 in amino acids: CASSPSGGDYGYTF. The CDR3 DNA sequence: TGTGCCAGCAGTCCATCCGGGGGGGACTATGGCTACACCTTC.

This clonotype was found a few times. The CDR3 DNA reads as TGTGCCAGCAGTGCCACTAGCGGGGCAATGAGTTGGTTCTTC. Its protein product is CASSATSGAMSWFF. The J gene is TRBJ2-1, the V gene TRBV6-5, with 10 bases matching TRBD2. Germline loops: CDR1 MNHEY, CDR2 SVGAGI. V shed 5 bases, J shed 15 bases, and the junction held 13 bases outside the gene matches. CDR3 length: 14 amino acids.

The rearrangement joins TRBV20-1 to TRBJ1-2, with D possibly being TRBD1 (5 bases). This CDR3 region has 14 residues. V gave up 6 bases and J gave up 4 bases, with 18 bases separating them. The V gene's germline CDR1 is DFQATT and CDR2 SNEGSKA (reference sequence). Here the CDR3 reads CSAVNRDSSYGYTF. The CDR3 DNA reads as TGCAGTGCCGTAAATCGGGACTCCTCCTATGGCTACACCTTC.

This chain joins TRBV2 and TRBJ1-1; D gene ambiguous. CDR3 size: 13 residues. V lost 1 base to trimming and J lost 2 bases, with 5 bases between them. The germline V gene has CDR1 SNHLY and CDR2 FYNNEI. The CDR3 bases are TGTGCCAGCAGTGAAGAACTTAACACTGAAGCTTTCTTT. It encodes CASSEELNTEAFF.

This sequence joins TRBV12-3 or TRBV12-4 and TRBJ1-1; no clear D gene. The CDR3 sequence is 14 residues long. The V and J ends lost 5 bases and 0 bases respectively, with 10 bases between them. Here the CDR3 DNA reads TGTGCCAGCAGTACGTTACTCTTGAACACTGAAGCTTTCTTT. Its protein is CASSTLLLNTEAFF.

The chain uses TRBV3-1 and TRBJ2-5; D may be TRBD1 (6 bases). Germline V gene data show CDR1 as LGHDT and CDR2 as YNNKEL (reference sequence). Trimming cost V 4 bases and J 5 bases, with 17 bases left between them. This CDR3 is built from 15 residues. As DNA, the CDR3 is TGTGCCAGCAGCCTCACCTTGGGGGCGGGTGAGACCCAGTACTTC. This encodes CASSLTLGAGETQYF.

Here the CDR3 DNA reads TGTGCCAGCAGTTTCGAGATTTTGGAGACCCAGTACTTC. Its protein product is CASSFEILETQYF. The chain recombines TRBV6-2 or TRBV6-3 with TRBJ2-5; unclear D gene. CDR3 length: 13 residues. Germline V gene sequence: CDR1 MNHEY, CDR2 SVGEGT. Trimming stripped 4 bases from V and 5 bases from J, with 11 bases between.

This clonotype was seen more than once but under ten times. The rearrangement links TRBV12-3 or TRBV12-4 to TRBJ1-1, with D uncertain. The CDR3 sequence is 13 residues long. Trimming removed 8 bases at V and 0 bases at J, with 10 bases between. CDR3 region: CASVLGLNTEAFF. The CDR3 DNA sequence: TGTGCCAGCGTCCTAGGGTTGAACACTGAAGCTTTCTTT.

Here the CDR3 reads CASSPWYQETQYF. CDR3 sequence (DNA): TGTGCCAGCAGCCCTTGGTACCAAGAGACCCAGTACTTC. The rearrangement joins TRBV6-5 to TRBJ2-5; no definite D call. The CDR3 is made up of 13 amino acids. Germline V CDR1 and CDR2: MNHEY, SVGAGI. V was shortened by 6 bases and J by 0 bases, with 8 bases between the two germline ends.

This clonotype was counted between two and nine times. The chain is built from TRBV20-1 and TRBJ1-1; no reliable D call. Trimming shortened V by 3 bases and J by 6 bases, and 11 bases separated the two germline ends. Germline CDR1 DFQATT, CDR2 SNEGSKA (reference sequence). This CDR3 contains 12 residues. The CDR3 coding sequence is TGCAGTGCTAGGAAAGGGTTCGCTGAAGCTTTCTTT. Its protein product is CSARKGFAEAFF.

This clonotype was found a few times. J is TRBJ2-2 and V is TRBV21-1; TRBD1 is the table's D call and was not checked against the DNA. TRBV21-1 corresponds to a pseudogene. The CDR3 has 17 amino acids. CDR3 sequence (DNA): TGTGCCAGCAGCAAGCTTTGGACAGGGCGCCACACCGGGGAGCTGTTTTTT. This gives the protein CASSKLWTGRHTGELFF.

This chain joins TRBV4-3 and TRBJ2-1, with D unresolved. V dropped 1 base and J dropped 8 bases, with 9 bases sitting between them. CDR1 LGHNA and CDR2 YSLEER come from the germline V gene. This CDR3 has 13 residues. CDR3 residues: CASSQVVGYEQFF. DNA of the CDR3: TGCGCCAGCAGCCAAGTGGTCGGCTATGAGCAGTTCTTC.

The chain combines TRBV9 with TRBJ1-1; D unclear. The germline CDR1 and CDR2 sequences are SGDLS and YYNGEE. The CDR3 covers 12 residues. The V gene lost 0 bases and the J gene lost 8 bases, with 8 bases spanning the gap. The CDR3, as DNA: TGTGCCAGCAGCGTAGCTGGAGAGGAAGCTTTCTTT. Translated, it gives CASSVAGEEAFF. The variable domain in full, with the rest retrieved from reference TRBV9 and TRBJ1-1, is DSGVTQTPKHLITATGQRVTLRCSPRSGDLSVYWYQQSLDQGLQFLIQYYNGEERAKGNILERFSAQQFPDLHSELNLSSLELGDSALYFCASSVAGEEAFFGQGTRLTVV.

This clonotype appeared many times. The CDR3 bases are TGTGCCAGCAGCCAAGTCGGCGGGGGAAGCTCCTACGAGCAGTACTTC. This encodes CASSQVGGGSSYEQYF. V gene TRBV4-2 combines with J gene TRBJ2-7; 7 positions match TRBD2. Germline values: CDR1 LGHNA, CDR2 YNFKEQ. The CDR3 contains 16 residues. Trimming at V came to 1 base and at J to 0 bases, leaving 6 bases not matched to a gene.